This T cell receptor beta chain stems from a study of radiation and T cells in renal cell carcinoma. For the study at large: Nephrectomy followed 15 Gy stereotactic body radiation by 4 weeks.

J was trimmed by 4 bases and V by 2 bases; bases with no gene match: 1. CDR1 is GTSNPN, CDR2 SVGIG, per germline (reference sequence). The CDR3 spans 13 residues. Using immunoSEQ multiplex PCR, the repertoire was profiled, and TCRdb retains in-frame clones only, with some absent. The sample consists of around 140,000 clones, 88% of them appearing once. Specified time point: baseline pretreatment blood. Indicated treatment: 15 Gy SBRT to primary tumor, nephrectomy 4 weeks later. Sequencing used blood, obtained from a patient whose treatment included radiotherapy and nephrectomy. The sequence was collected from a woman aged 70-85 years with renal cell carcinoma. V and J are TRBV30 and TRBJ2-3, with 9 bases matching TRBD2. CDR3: CAWSRGGADTQYF. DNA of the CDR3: TGTGCCTGGAGTCGCGGGGGGGCAGATACGCAGTATTTT. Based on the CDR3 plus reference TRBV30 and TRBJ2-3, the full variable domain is SQTIHQWPATLVQPVGSPLSLECTVEGTSNPNLYWYRQAAGRGLQLLFYSVGIGQISSEVPQNLSASRPQDRQFILSSKKLLLSDSGFYLCAWSRGGADTQYFGPGTRLTVL.